The 29 T cell receptor beta chains in this list originate from one sample, sequenced in a study of blood T cell repertoires in COVID-19. Measured with immunoSEQ multiplex PCR; TCRdb has only the in-frame clones, and not every one. The table records about 97,000 clones, around 85% of them present only once. Sequencing used peripheral blood. These receptors came from a woman between 70 and 85 years old with active or convalescent COVID-19.

This chain links TRBV6-2 or TRBV6-3 with TRBJ2-7; TRBD2 agrees at 7 bases. CDR1 MNHEY and CDR2 SVGEGT come from the germline V gene. The CDR3 is made up of 14 amino acids. V was pared by 0 bases and J by 7 bases, with 6 bases of the junction left unmatched. The CDR3 coding sequence is TGTGCCAGCAGTTACTCGGGAGGGCCGAAGGAGCAGTACTTC. Translation gives CASSYSGGPKEQYF.

The chain uses TRBV20-1 and TRBJ1-2; D unresolved. Deletions cut 5 bases from V and 0 bases from J, with 10 bases between. The CDR3 loop spans 13 amino acids. Germline assignment: CDR1 DFQATT and CDR2 SNEGSKA (reference sequence). This CDR3 reads CSARDSTNYGYTF. CDR3 DNA: TGCAGTGCTCGTGACTCTACTAACTATGGCTACACCTTC.

The chain links TRBV5-4 to TRBJ2-2; weak D call: TRBD2 (5 bases). CDR1 is SGHNT and CDR2 is YYREEE in the germline V gene (reference sequence). This CDR3 region has 15 residues. V was cut by 2 bases and J by 2 bases, with 10 bases left in between. CDR3 sequence (DNA): TGTGCCAGCAGCTTAGGAGGTTTTAACACCGGGGAGCTGTTTTTT. This encodes CASSLGGFNTGELFF.

The genes are TRBV6-1 and TRBJ2-6, with TRBD1 as a possible D gene (6 bases). The germline CDR1 and CDR2 sequences are MNHNS and SASEGT. Trimming took off 1 base at V and 2 bases at J, with 12 bases between the two ends. This CDR3 contains 17 residues. The CDR3 DNA reads as TGTGCCAGCAGTGAAGAAAACAGGGTAGCTGGGGCCAACGTCCTGACTTTC. This sequence encodes CASSEENRVAGANVLTF.

The chain's CDR3 is CASSVGANTVTDTQYF. The CDR3 nucleotides read TGTGCCAGCAGCGTAGGGGCCAATACTGTCACAGATACGCAGTATTTT. The V call is TRBV9, the J call TRBJ2-3; no reliable D call. This CDR3 is 16 amino acids long. Trimming cost V 0 bases and J 2 bases, with 13 bases left between them. Germline V gives CDR1 SGDLS, CDR2 YYNGEE. The full variable domain, in which reference TRBV9 and TRBJ2-3 provide the parts outside the CDR3, is DSGVTQTPKHLITATGQRVTLRCSPRSGDLSVYWYQQSLDQGLQFLIQYYNGEERAKGNILERFSAQQFPDLHSELNLSSLELGDSALYFCASSVGANTVTDTQYFGPGTRLTVL.

V gene TRBV24-1 combines with J gene TRBJ1-5; weak D call: TRBD1 (6 bases). V lost 3 bases and J lost 9, with 17 bases in between. Germline CDR1 KGHDR, CDR2 SFDVKD. The CDR3 has 15 residues. The CDR3 loop reads CATSDPRGGSGPQHF. The CDR3 DNA sequence: TGTGCCACCAGTGATCCGCGGGGGGGCTCTGGGCCCCAGCATTTT.

The chain uses TRBV10-3 and TRBJ1-1, with a weak D call TRBD1 (6 bases). V was pared by 11 bases and J by 1 base, with 20 bases between. CDR1 and CDR2 from the germline V gene are ENHRY and SYGVKD. The CDR3 runs 15 residues. The CDR3 DNA reads TGTGCCCTCCGAATTGCGACAGGACAGAACACTGAAGCTTTCTTT. Encoded protein: CALRIATGQNTEAFF.

The rearrangement links TRBV6-5 to TRBJ1-1, with TRBD1 as a possible D gene (5 bases). Germline lookup yields CDR1 MNHEY and CDR2 SVGAGI. CDR3 length: 15 residues. V dropped 4 bases and J dropped 4 bases, with 16 bases sitting between them. CDR3 region: CASSSRGGGGTEAFF. CDR3 coding DNA: TGTGCCAGCAGTTCCCGGGGGGGAGGCGGCACTGAAGCTTTCTTT.

The rearrangement links TRBV6-2 or TRBV6-3 to TRBJ2-1, with 10 nucleotides matching TRBD2. The CDR3 runs to 15 residues. Trimming removed 2 bases from V and 9 bases from J; junction bases left unmatched: 7. CDR1 and CDR2 from the germline V gene are MNHEY and SVGEGT. The CDR3 nucleotides are TGTGCCAGCAGTTACGGGGCTAGCGGGAGAGGTGAGCAGTTCTTC. This translates into CASSYGASGRGEQFF.

The V gene is TRBV7-2, the J gene TRBJ2-6; 13 nucleotides align to TRBD2. Trimming at V came to 6 bases and at J to 0 bases, leaving 2 bases not matched to a gene. CDR1 SGHTA and CDR2 FQGNSA come from the germline V gene. The CDR3 loop spans 17 amino acids. The CDR3 DNA follows: TGTGCCAGCAGTCGGACTAGCGGGGGCTCTGGGGCCAACGTCCTGACTTTC. Its protein is CASSRTSGGSGANVLTF.

The V call is TRBV3-1 (or the pseudogene TRBV3-2), the J call TRBJ1-1; 8 bases are a match to TRBD1. There are 15 residues in the CDR3. V trimming: 4 bases; J trimming: 4 bases; junction bases outside the gene matches: 8. CDR1 is LGHDT and CDR2 is YNNKEL in the germline V gene (reference sequence). CDR3 sequence (DNA): TGTGCCAGCAGCCGAGGGACAGGTTTAAGCACTGAAGCTTTCTTT. Translating gives CASSRGTGLSTEAFF.

The gene calls are TRBV27 and TRBJ1-3, with D perhaps TRBD1 (6 bases). Trimming removed 5 bases from V and 4 bases from J, with 12 bases in between. The CDR3 runs 14 residues. Germline V gene sequence: CDR1 MNHEY, CDR2 SMNVEV (reference sequence). This chain's CDR3 is CASSINGQGNTIYF. For the CDR3, the DNA is TGTGCCAGCAGTATTAACGGACAGGGAAACACCATATATTTT.

The chain uses TRBV7-9 and TRBJ2-2; D remains ambiguous. V was pared by 4 bases and J by 6 bases, with 9 bases between. The CDR3 spans 13 residues. The V gene's germline CDR1 is SEHNR and CDR2 FQNEAQ (reference sequence). The CDR3 coding sequence is TGTGCCAGCAGCTCCCTATATTCCGGGGAGCTGTTTTTT. Translating gives CASSSLYSGELFF.

The chain has TRBV19 and TRBJ1-6; 7 nucleotides agree with TRBD1. The CDR3 sequence is 13 residues long. Germline V lookup: CDR1 LNHDA, CDR2 SQIVND (reference sequence). The V and J ends lost 6 bases and 14 bases, in that order; junction bases with no gene match: 10. CDR3 in amino acids: CASSEQGSLSLHF. CDR3 DNA sequence: TGTGCCAGTAGCGAACAGGGGTCTTTGTCCCTCCACTTT.

Here the CDR3 reads CASSPTGGGYEQYF. CDR3 DNA sequence: TGTGCCAGTAGCCCTACAGGGGGGGGCTACGAGCAGTACTTC. This chain uses TRBV19 with TRBJ2-7; D may be TRBD1 (8 bases). Germline CDR1 and CDR2: LNHDA and SQIVND (reference sequence). This CDR3 spans 14 amino acids. V was clipped by 6 bases and J by 3 bases, with 15 bases between them. Together with reference TRBV19 and TRBJ2-7, the CDR3 gives the full variable domain: DGGITQSPKYLFRKEGQNVTLSCEQNLNHDAMYWYRQDPGQGLRLIYYSQIVNDFQKGDIAEGYSVSREKKESFPLTVTSAQKNPTAFYLCASSPTGGGYEQYFGPGTRLTVT.

This clone was observed a few times. The genes are TRBV18 and TRBJ2-7, with TRBD2 identical over 8 bases. Germline CDR1 KGHSH, CDR2 LQKENI. This CDR3 is 14 amino acids long. Germline trimming cut 3 bases from V and 2 bases from J; bases unmatched to any gene: 3. The CDR3 bases are TGTGCCAGCTCACCGGGACTAGGCACCTACGAGCAGTACTTC. This encodes CASSPGLGTYEQYF.

This sequence joins TRBV2 and TRBJ2-2, with 11 bases lining up with TRBD2. Per germline, CDR1 SNHLY and CDR2 FYNNEI. Trimming removed 5 bases from V and 1 base from J; junction bases left unmatched: 6. The CDR3 has 17 residues. For the CDR3, the DNA is TGTGCCAGCAGTCCACTAACTAGCGGGGGGAACACCGGGGAGCTGTTTTTT. Translating gives CASSPLTSGGNTGELFF.

The chain combines TRBV7-2 with TRBJ2-1; 8 positions agree with TRBD2. CDR1 is SGHTA and CDR2 is FQGNSA in the germline V gene. The CDR3 is 17 amino acids. V lost 0 bases to trimming and J lost 5 bases; unmatched junction nucleotides: 9. CDR3 loop: CASSLAGGLAGNNEQFF. CDR3 sequence (DNA): TGTGCCAGCAGCTTAGCGGGAGGGTTAGCGGGAAACAATGAGCAGTTCTTC.

The chain employs TRBV7-9 and TRBJ2-1; possible D gene TRBD2, 5 bases. CDR1 is SEHNR, CDR2 FQNEAQ, per germline (reference sequence). With 2 bases removed from V and 0 bases from J, the gap between germline ends came to 11 bases. The length of the CDR3 is 16 residues. The CDR3 here is CASSLLLGDSYNEQFF. The CDR3 bases are TGTGCCAGCAGCTTATTACTCGGGGACTCCTACAATGAGCAGTTCTTC.

The chain carries TRBV6-5 and TRBJ1-1, with TRBD1 identical over 10 bases. J gave up 7 bases and V 5 bases, and 10 bases lay outside the gene matches. This CDR3 contains 15 residues. Germline CDR1 and CDR2: MNHEY and SVGAGI. DNA for the CDR3: TGTGCCAGCAGTCCGTTGACAGGGGGCGCGAATGAAGCTTTCTTT. Protein sequence: CASSPLTGGANEAFF.

Only one count was recorded for this clone. The gene calls are TRBV2 and TRBJ1-1; D is ambiguous. V was pared by 5 bases and J by 3 bases, with 4 bases between. CDR1 and CDR2 from the germline V gene are SNHLY and FYNNEI. This CDR3 is built from 11 residues. Written as DNA, the CDR3 is TGTGCCAGCAGTTCTTACACTGAAGCTTTCTTT. Residues: CASSSYTEAFF. The whole variable domain, remainder taken from reference TRBV2 and TRBJ1-1, is EPEVTQTPSHQVTQMGQEVILRCVPISNHLYFYWYRQILGQKVEFLVSFYNNEISEKSEIFDDQFSVERPDGSNFTLKIRSTKLEDSAMYFCASSSYTEAFFGQGTRLTVV.

The V gene is TRBV11-2, the J gene TRBJ2-5, with D hard to call. The CDR3 consists of 14 residues. V was trimmed by 1 base and J by 1 base, leaving 7 bases between them. CDR1 and CDR2 (germline): SGHAT, FQNNGV. The CDR3 region is CASSLGRSQETQYF. CDR3 bases: TGTGCCAGCAGCTTAGGCCGCAGCCAAGAGACCCAGTACTTC.

The sample holds a few counts of this clone. The J gene is TRBJ1-1, the V gene TRBV16; D not resolved. Trimming stripped 0 bases from V and 0 bases from J, with 5 bases between. Germline lookup yields CDR1 KGHSY and CDR2 FQNENV. The CDR3 is 14 residues long. CDR3 DNA: TGTGCCAGCAGCCAATCGCTAATGAACACTGAAGCTTTCTTT. Protein: CASSQSLMNTEAFF.

The chain couples TRBV7-8 to TRBJ1-5; 10 bases map to TRBD1. CDR1 is SGHVS and CDR2 is FQNEAQ in the germline V gene. This CDR3 contains 18 residues. With 1 base clipped from V and 10 bases from J, the junction kept 16 bases outside the gene matches. CDR3 nucleotide sequence: TGTGCCAGCAGCTTAGGTCTCCGACAGGGGGCGATTGTAGGTCCCCAGCATTTT. This encodes CASSLGLRQGAIVGPQHF.

This sequence joins TRBV6-5 and TRBJ2-2; D possibly corresponds to TRBD2 (5 bases). Trimming removed 5 bases at V and 5 bases at J, with 12 bases between. CDR1 is MNHEY and CDR2 is SVGAGI in the germline V gene. The CDR3 is made up of 14 amino acids. The CDR3, as DNA: TGTGCCAGCAGTAAGACGACGGGAACCGGGGAGCTGTTTTTT. Residues: CASSKTTGTGELFF.

The rearrangement joins TRBV24-1 to TRBJ2-5; 7 bases align to TRBD1. With 9 bases clipped from V and 2 bases from J, the junction kept 5 bases outside the gene matches. Germline V gene sequence: CDR1 KGHDR, CDR2 SFDVKD. The CDR3 is made up of 13 amino acids. This CDR3 is CATSPGGQETQYF. Written as DNA, the CDR3 is TGTGCCACCTCCCCAGGGGGACAAGAGACCCAGTACTTC.

The J gene is TRBJ2-1, the V gene TRBV7-9; D call uncertain. Trimming pared 4 bases from V and 2 bases from J, leaving 9 bases between. Germline V gives CDR1 SEHNR, CDR2 FQNEAQ (reference sequence). The CDR3 runs 14 residues. In DNA, the CDR3 is TGTGCCAGCAGCTGGCGAGGAACCTACAATGAGCAGTTCTTC. It translates to CASSWRGTYNEQFF.

The J gene is TRBJ1-1, the V gene TRBV6-5; D is possibly TRBD1 (6 bases). The germline gives CDR1 MNHEY, CDR2 SVGAGI. Deletions cut 7 bases from V and 0 bases from J, with 9 bases between. The CDR3 spans 13 residues. CDR3 loop: CASTGQLNTEAFF. The CDR3 DNA reads as TGTGCCAGCACCGGACAGTTGAACACTGAAGCTTTCTTT.

V gene TRBV3-1 (or the pseudogene TRBV3-2) combines with J gene TRBJ2-2; 9 bases fit TRBD1. V shed 6 bases, J shed 4 bases, and the junction held 15 bases outside the gene matches. There are 18 residues in the CDR3. The germline CDR1 and CDR2 sequences are LGHDT and YNNKEL (reference sequence). CDR3 loop: CASSPQYSGQGITGELFF. CDR3 in DNA: TGTGCCAGCAGTCCTCAATATTCGGGACAGGGTATCACCGGGGAGCTGTTTTTT.